Below, 15 T cell receptor beta chains from the same sample are listed, as sequenced in a study of a mutant IDH1 vaccine in newly diagnosed glioma. The data were produced by immunoSEQ multiplex PCR, yet TCRdb's version contains in-frame clones alone and is incomplete. The data contain just under 95,000 clones, about 80% of them singletons. Noted time point: baseline, week 1 (first vaccination visit). Treatment in this sample: pre-vaccination baseline after standard-of-care therapy. The sample was PBMCs, taken from a glioma patient treated with radiotherapy, temozolomide or both. Every receptor here comes from a woman aged 45-65 years with glioma.

The genes are TRBV7-2 and TRBJ1-1; TRBD1 might be the D (5 bases). In germline, CDR1 is SGHTA, CDR2 FQGNSA. Trimming removed 5 bases from V and 3 bases from J, with 16 bases in between. This CDR3 region has 15 residues. CDR3 in amino acids: CASSHAPRGDTEAFF. In nucleotides, the CDR3 is TGTGCCAGCAGCCACGCGCCTCGGGGGGACACTGAAGCTTTCTTT.

The rearrangement links TRBV7-9 to TRBJ1-6; 10 nucleotides agree with TRBD1. Per germline, CDR1 SEHNR and CDR2 FQNEAQ (reference sequence). The ends lost 5 bases at V and 8 bases at J; junction bases unmatched: 6. CDR3 length: 15 amino acids. This chain's CDR3 is CASSPWTGGDSPLHF. The CDR3 nucleotides read TGTGCCAGCAGCCCGTGGACAGGGGGGGATTCACCCCTCCACTTT.

The rearrangement links TRBV19 to TRBJ1-2; possibly TRBD1 for D (6 bases). V gave up 7 bases and J gave up 2 bases, with 14 bases separating them. The CDR3 has 14 residues. The germline V gene has CDR1 LNHDA and CDR2 SQIVND (reference sequence). CDR3 bases: TGTGCCAGTAAAACTGCAACAGGGAACTATGGCTACACCTTC. This encodes CASKTATGNYGYTF.

The chain has TRBV7-6 and TRBJ1-1, with D possibly TRBD1 on 5 matching bases. The V end was cut by 2 bases, the J end by 5 bases, with 9 bases between. This CDR3 has 13 amino acids. The V gene's germline CDR1 is SGHVS and CDR2 FNYEAQ. The CDR3 is CASSLQGRTEAFF. For the CDR3, the DNA is TGTGCCAGCAGCTTACAGGGTAGAACTGAAGCTTTCTTT.

This chain joins TRBV29-1 and TRBJ1-3; the D is unclear. Looked up from germline, CDR1 is SQVTM and CDR2 is ANQGSEA. The ends were cut back, 3 bases at V and 3 bases at J, with 9 bases in the middle. The CDR3 loop spans 13 amino acids. CDR3 bases: TGCAGCGTTGATATCCCGGGTGGAAACACCATATATTTT. It yields the protein CSVDIPGGNTIYF. The full variable domain, completed using reference TRBV29-1 and TRBJ1-3, is SAVISQKPSRDICQRGTSLTIQCQVDSQVTMMFWYRQQPGQSLTLIATANQGSEATYESGFVIDKFPISRPNLTFSTLTVSNMSPEDSSIYLCSVDIPGGNTIYFGEGSWLTVV.

The J gene is TRBJ1-3, the V gene TRBV9; a possible D gene is TRBD1 (5 bases). Germline CDR1 SGDLS, CDR2 YYNGEE. The CDR3 covers 16 residues. Trimming shortened V by 0 bases and J by 9 bases, and 19 bases separated the two germline ends. CDR3 nucleotide sequence: TGTGCCAGCAGCGTAGTGGGGGACTCGGGATCCGGCACCATATATTTT. Amino acids: CASSVVGDSGSGTIYF.

The chain links TRBV25-1 to TRBJ1-1; weak D call: TRBD1 (5 bases). V dropped 5 bases and J dropped 5 bases, with 15 bases sitting between them. Germline assignment: CDR1 MGHDK and CDR2 SYGVNS. The CDR3 is 14 amino acids. The CDR3 DNA follows: TGTGCCAGCAGTTCAACGGGGGGAACAACTGAAGCTTTCTTT. This encodes CASSSTGGTTEAFF. Looking up the rest from reference TRBV25-1 and TRBJ1-1 gives the full variable domain: EADIYQTPRYLVIGTGKKITLECSQTMGHDKMYWYQQDPGMELHLIHYSYGVNSTEKGDLSSESTVSRIRTEHFPLTLESARPSHTSQYLCASSSTGGTTEAFFGQGTRLTVV.

As regards this clone: Germline and junction disagree at one end, which may indicate a read error. The chain combines TRBV27 with TRBJ2-1; 9 bases are a match to TRBD1. The CDR3 consists of 14 residues. Per the germline V gene, CDR1 is MNHEY and CDR2 is SMNVEV (reference sequence). The CDR3 loop is CASSLMTGTGIWIF. The CDR3 DNA sequence: TGTGCCAGCAGCCTTATGACCGGGACAGGGATTTGGATCTTC.

This chain uses TRBV6-5 with TRBJ2-5; D is perhaps TRBD1 (6 bases). Germline CDR1 MNHEY, CDR2 SVGAGI. The CDR3 runs 14 residues. V shed 6 bases and J shed 2 bases, with 13 bases lying between them. CDR3 DNA sequence: TGTGCCAGCAGCTGGGACACATCGCAAGAGACCCAGTACTTC. Its translation: CASSWDTSQETQYF.

The chain employs TRBV15 and TRBJ1-2; D call uncertain. The CDR3 is made up of 14 amino acids. Germline V gene sequence: CDR1 LNHNV, CDR2 YYDKDF (reference sequence). Trimming left V 0 bases short and J 0 bases short, with 5 bases between. CDR3 DNA sequence: TGTGCCACCAGCAGAGATAGCGCTAACTATGGCTACACCTTC. Protein: CATSRDSANYGYTF.

CDR3 sequence: CASSTTRGKSTQYF. The CDR3 coding sequence is TGTGCCAGTAGTACAACCAGGGGGAAGTCTACCCAGTACTTC. V usage is TRBV19 and J usage is TRBJ2-5, with 7 bases that match TRBD1. The V gene end was trimmed by 4 bases and the J gene end by 8 bases; junction bases not matched to a gene: 10. CDR3 length: 14 residues. Germline V gene lookup returns CDR1 LNHDA and CDR2 SQIVND (reference sequence).

V is TRBV19 and J is TRBJ1-1, with D possibly being TRBD1 (6 bases). Germline V lookup: CDR1 LNHDA, CDR2 SQIVND (reference sequence). V lost 3 bases and J lost 2, with 10 bases in between. The CDR3 sequence is 14 residues long. CDR3 in amino acids: CASSIRGQNTEAFF. CDR3 nucleotides: TGTGCCAGTAGTATCAGGGGTCAAAACACTGAAGCTTTCTTT. Full variable domain (outside the CDR3, taken from reference TRBV19 and TRBJ1-1): DGGITQSPKYLFRKEGQNVTLSCEQNLNHDAMYWYRQDPGQGLRLIYYSQIVNDFQKGDIAEGYSVSREKKESFPLTVTSAQKNPTAFYLCASSIRGQNTEAFFGQGTRLTVV.

This clone showed up just once. The chain is built from TRBV2 and TRBJ2-5; no firm D call. The CDR3 sequence is 11 residues long. CDR1 SNHLY and CDR2 FYNNEI come from the germline V gene. V was clipped by 9 bases and J by 0 bases, with 5 bases between them. The CDR3 loop is CASQNQETQYF. Written as DNA, the CDR3 is TGTGCCAGTCAGAACCAAGAGACCCAGTACTTC.

Concerning this clone itself: Other DNA sequences in the same sample also yield this CDR3. CDR3 protein: CASSSGTANTEAFF. The CDR3 coding sequence is TGCGCCAGCAGCTCCGGGACAGCGAACACTGAAGCTTTCTTT. V is TRBV5-1 and J is TRBJ1-1, with 7 bases identical to TRBD1. The V and J ends lost 3 bases and 1 base, in that order; junction bases with no gene match: 3. The CDR3 contains 14 residues. Germline CDR1 reads SGHRS; CDR2 reads YFSETQ.

The chain joins TRBV27 to TRBJ1-6; no definite D call. The germline V and J ends were trimmed by 3 bases and 7 bases, with 10 bases remaining between them. Germline lookup yields CDR1 MNHEY and CDR2 SMNVEV (reference sequence). The length of the CDR3 is 14 residues. The CDR3 nucleotides are TGTGCCAGCAGTTTTTCAAATGGGAATTCACCCCTCCACTTT. It codes for CASSFSNGNSPLHF.